The 23 T cell receptor beta chains below were found in one sample sequenced in a study of CXCR4 blockade with PD-1 therapy in pancreatic cancer. Sequencing was performed with immunoSEQ multiplex PCR; in TCRdb, only in-frame clones are kept and a portion is missing. The data contain approximately 3,500 clones, 40% to 60% of them singletons. The sequenced sample was tumor tissue. Receptors were obtained from a human donor with pancreatic ductal adenocarcinoma.

V is TRBV6-8 and J is TRBJ2-3; 7 nucleotides match TRBD2. CDR1 is MNHGY and CDR2 is SAAAGT in the germline V gene. V trimming: 6 bases; J trimming: 4 bases; junction bases outside the gene matches: 7. The CDR3 runs to 14 residues. The CDR3 reads CASRTGTNSDTQYF. In DNA form, the CDR3 reads TGTGCCAGCAGGACTGGGACTAACTCAGATACGCAGTATTTT.

This rearrangement joins TRBV6-8 to TRBJ2-7; no reliable D call. This CDR3 spans 12 amino acids. CDR1 is MNHGY and CDR2 is SAAAGT in the germline V gene. V dropped 3 bases and J dropped 7 bases, with 10 bases sitting between them. CDR3 DNA: TGTGCCAGCAGTTATGGGCAAACTGAGCAGTACTTC. Translated: CASSYGQTEQYF.

The chain is built from TRBV6-8 and TRBJ2-3, with 9 positions matching TRBD1. The CDR3 consists of 15 residues. Germline loops: CDR1 MNHGY, CDR2 SAAAGT. The V and J ends lost 5 bases and 5 bases, in that order; junction bases with no gene match: 8. The CDR3: CASSQQGARGDTQYF. The CDR3 DNA is TGTGCCAGCAGTCAACAGGGGGCGAGAGGAGATACGCAGTATTTT.

This sequence joins TRBV30 and TRBJ1-5; D not certain. This CDR3 is 13 amino acids long. Germline-derived CDR1 and CDR2 are GTSNPN and SVGIG (reference sequence). Trimming cost V 4 bases and J 1 base, with 8 bases left between them. The CDR3 nucleotides are TGTGCCTGGAAAGGGAGCAGCAATCAGCCCCAGCATTTT. Protein product: CAWKGSSNQPQHF.

The rearrangement joins TRBV29-1 to TRBJ2-1; D is unclear. The V gene's germline CDR1 is SQVTM and CDR2 ANQGSEA. This CDR3 is 13 amino acids long. V gave up 2 bases and J gave up 6 bases, with 11 bases separating them. CDR3 protein: CSVERFLSNEQFF. In DNA, the CDR3 is TGCAGCGTTGAACGTTTTCTATCCAATGAGCAGTTCTTC.

This rearrangement joins TRBV18 to TRBJ2-7; 9 bases match TRBD1. Germline V gene data show CDR1 as KGHSH and CDR2 as LQKENI. Trimming cost V 3 bases and J 5 bases; bases outside gene matches: 8. The CDR3 has 15 residues. The CDR3 reads CASSPPQGAVHEQYF. The CDR3 region has the DNA TGTGCCAGCTCACCTCCACAGGGGGCGGTCCACGAGCAGTACTTC. The full variable domain, with the rest looked up from reference TRBV18 and TRBJ2-7, is NAGVMQNPRHLVRRRGQEARLRCSPMKGHSHVYWYRQLPEEGLKFMVYLQKENIIDESGMPKERFSAEFPKEGPSILRIQQVVRGDSAAYFCASSPPQGAVHEQYFGPGTRLTVT.

This clone turned up a few times. This sequence joins TRBV10-1 and TRBJ2-5; the D is unclear. The CDR3 totals 11 residues. V was cut by 8 bases and J by 5 bases, with 9 bases left in between. Germline CDR1 is WNHNN and CDR2 is SYGVQD (reference sequence). The CDR3 protein is CASGFRETQYF. The CDR3 bases are TGCGCCAGCGGTTTCAGGGAGACCCAGTACTTC.

This clone is deemed medium-sized. The rearrangement joins TRBV15 to TRBJ1-3; D is perhaps TRBD1 (6 bases). The CDR3 is made up of 14 amino acids. The germline gives CDR1 LNHNV, CDR2 YYDKDF (reference sequence). V lost 7 bases and J 3 bases, leaving 13 bases between the germline ends. The CDR3: CATKSGGFGNTIYF. The CDR3, as DNA: TGTGCCACCAAGAGTGGGGGCTTTGGAAACACCATATATTTT. The whole variable domain, remainder taken from reference TRBV15 and TRBJ1-3, is DAMVIQNPRYQVTQFGKPVTLSCSQTLNHNVMYWYQQKSSQAPKLLFHYYDKDFNNEADTPDNFQSRRPNTSFCFLDIRSPGLGDTAMYLCATKSGGFGNTIYFGEGSWLTVV.

The V and J genes are TRBV6-8 and TRBJ2-1; 8 bases line up with TRBD2. The length of the CDR3 is 14 residues. Per germline, CDR1 MNHGY and CDR2 SAAAGT. J was trimmed by 9 bases and V by 5 bases; bases with no gene match: 9. The CDR3 DNA reads TGTGCCAGCAGTCCTCCCCAGCGGGAGATTGAGCAGTTCTTC. This encodes CASSPPQREIEQFF.

This rearrangement joins TRBV19 to TRBJ2-1; a possible D gene is TRBD2 (6 bases). Deletions cut 3 bases from V and 0 bases from J, with 9 bases between. Germline V CDR1 and CDR2: LNHDA, SQIVND (reference sequence). The CDR3 extends over 15 amino acids. CDR3 DNA sequence: TGTGCCAGTAGTATGGGACTCCACTCCTACAATGAGCAGTTCTTC. It codes for CASSMGLHSYNEQFF.

CDR3 region: CASSLVSGTGELFF. The CDR3 DNA reads TGTGCCAGCAGTCTCGTCAGCGGCACCGGGGAGCTGTTTTTT. The rearrangement uses TRBV6-8 and TRBJ2-2, with D tentatively TRBD2 (5 bases). Germline V gives CDR1 MNHGY, CDR2 SAAAGT. The CDR3 runs to 14 residues. V was pared by 5 bases and J by 4 bases, with 11 bases between.

This sequence joins TRBV18 and TRBJ1-2, with 7 bases that match TRBD1. CDR3 size: 16 residues. The germline V gene encodes CDR1 KGHSH and CDR2 LQKENI. V shed 3 bases and J 2 bases; nucleotides not matched to a gene: 9. The CDR3 reads CASSPTGTDKNYGYTF. In DNA form, the CDR3 reads TGTGCCAGCTCACCGACTGGGACAGACAAAAACTATGGCTACACCTTC.

In its sample, this clone was seen a few times. The rearrangement uses TRBV6-7 and TRBJ1-1; D is uncertain. TRBV6-7 is flagged as an ORF with uncertain function. CDR3 length: 13 amino acids. The V end lost 11 bases, the J end lost 1 base, and 14 bases lay between the germline ends. The CDR3 nucleotides are TGTGCCGCGGGCACGGACTGGAACACTGAAGCTTTCTTT. It codes for CAAGTDWNTEAFF.

In this sample, this clone is medium-sized. The J gene is TRBJ2-1, the V gene TRBV11-3; TRBD2 aligns across 9 bases. Looked up from germline, CDR1 is SGHNT and CDR2 is YENEEA. The CDR3 contains 14 residues. V shed 3 bases, J shed 9 bases, and the junction held 6 bases outside the gene matches. The CDR3 DNA sequence: TGTGCCAGCAGCTTGGATAGCGGGAGCCTTGAGCAGTTCTTC. Its translation is CASSLDSGSLEQFF. Full variable domain (missing parts from reference TRBV11-3 and TRBJ2-1): EAGVVQSPRYKIIEKKQPVAFWCNPISGHNTLYWYLQNLGQGPELLIRYENEEAVDDSQLPKDRFSAERLKGVDSTLKIQPAELGDSAVYLCASSLDSGSLEQFFGPGTRLTVL.

This clone has more than one count but fewer than ten. The chain is built from TRBV5-8 and TRBJ2-2; 10 bases map to TRBD1. Trimming took 4 bases from V and 6 from J; bases not matched to a gene: 15. From germline, CDR1 is SGHTS and CDR2 YDEGEE. The CDR3 runs 18 residues. In nucleotides, the CDR3 is TGTGCCAGCAGCCGACTTCCCGGGACAGGGGTCGCATCCGGGGAGCTGTTTTTT. It codes for CASSRLPGTGVASGELFF.

CDR3 residues: CSVGGGNEKLFF. The CDR3 bases are TGCAGCGTTGGAGGGGGTAATGAAAAACTGTTTTTT. The V call is TRBV29-1, the J call TRBJ1-4; possible D gene TRBD1, 6 bases. The V and J ends lost 4 bases and 4 bases respectively, with 7 bases between them. Germline V gene data show CDR1 as SQVTM and CDR2 as ANQGSEA. There are 12 residues in the CDR3. Together with reference TRBV29-1 and TRBJ1-4, the CDR3 gives the full variable domain: SAVISQKPSRDICQRGTSLTIQCQVDSQVTMMFWYRQQPGQSLTLIATANQGSEATYESGFVIDKFPISRPNLTFSTLTVSNMSPEDSSIYLCSVGGGNEKLFFGSGTQLSVL.

This chain joins TRBV18 and TRBJ2-7, with 8 bases identical to TRBD2. The length of the CDR3 is 15 residues. After removal of 3 bases from V and 5 bases from J, the junction contained 9 bases not matched to a gene. The germline gives CDR1 KGHSH, CDR2 LQKENI. CDR3 coding DNA: TGTGCCAGCTCACCCAGCGGGAGTTCGGGGAACGAGCAGTACTTC. Protein: CASSPSGSSGNEQYF.

The chain links TRBV9 to TRBJ2-7, with 7 bases aligning to TRBD1. This CDR3 contains 13 residues. Germline lookup yields CDR1 SGDLS and CDR2 YYNGEE. The junction had 7 bases not matched to a gene; V was cut back by 6 bases and J by 4 bases. DNA of the CDR3: TGTGCCAGCACCGAGGACAGGTATTACGAGCAGTACTTC. Translating gives CASTEDRYYEQYF. Full variable domain (remainder filled in from reference TRBV9 and TRBJ2-7): DSGVTQTPKHLITATGQRVTLRCSPRSGDLSVYWYQQSLDQGLQFLIQYYNGEERAKGNILERFSAQQFPDLHSELNLSSLELGDSALYFCASTEDRYYEQYFGPGTRLTVT.

The V and J genes are TRBV18 and TRBJ2-1, with TRBD2 matching over 8 bases. Germline trimming cut 4 bases from V and 1 base from J; bases unmatched to any gene: 9. This CDR3 spans 17 amino acids. CDR1 is KGHSH and CDR2 is LQKENI in the germline V gene. CDR3 sequence (DNA): TGTGCCAGCTCACTTACCGGGACTAGGGGTTCCTACAATGAGCAGTTCTTC. It codes for CASSLTGTRGSYNEQFF.

Here the CDR3 DNA reads TGTGCCTGGAGAAATACCGGGACAGTCGTTTCTAACTATGGCTACACCTTC. This sequence encodes CAWRNTGTVVSNYGYTF. The rearrangement links TRBV30 to TRBJ1-2; 7 bases align to TRBD1. Germline V gene lookup returns CDR1 GTSNPN and CDR2 SVGIG (reference sequence). CDR3 length: 17 residues. V gave up 3 bases and J gave up 0 bases; unmatched junction bases: 13.

This clone was seen more than once but under ten times. The chain has TRBV30 and TRBJ2-3; D gene unclear. The CDR3 has 12 amino acids. V was trimmed by 6 bases and J by 1 base, leaving 8 bases between them. Germline V CDR1 and CDR2: GTSNPN, SVGIG (reference sequence). Here the CDR3 DNA reads TGTGCCTGCCCGTTGGGCACAGATACGCAGTATTTT. This encodes CACPLGTDTQYF. The whole variable domain, remainder taken from reference TRBV30 and TRBJ2-3, is SQTIHQWPATLVQPVGSPLSLECTVEGTSNPNLYWYRQAAGRGLQLLFYSVGIGQISSEVPQNLSASRPQDRQFILSSKKLLLSDSGFYLCACPLGTDTQYFGPGTRLTVL.

This clone was seen once. The J gene is TRBJ2-1, the V gene TRBV19; D is unclear. This CDR3 contains 17 residues. The V gene's germline CDR1 is LNHDA and CDR2 SQIVND (reference sequence). V lost 3 bases and J 0 bases, leaving 15 bases between the germline ends. The CDR3 loop is CASSIGPSRSSYNEQFF. The DNA for the CDR3 is TGTGCCAGTAGTATTGGTCCCAGCAGGAGCTCCTACAATGAGCAGTTCTTC.

The rearrangement links TRBV28 to TRBJ2-7; maybe TRBD2 (6 bases). Germline-derived CDR1 and CDR2 are MDHEN and SYDVKM. The CDR3 has 15 residues. Trimming left V 2 bases short and J 12 bases short, with 23 bases between. CDR3 sequence: CASSLDGTRPSSAYF. DNA for the CDR3: TGTGCCAGCAGTTTAGATGGGACTCGCCCGTCATCAGCGTACTTC.